One sample yielded the 22 T cell receptor beta chains listed below, sequenced in a study of cytotoxic CD8 clonotypes in ibrutinib-treated CLL. The method was immunoSEQ multiplex PCR; TCRdb's version includes in-frame clones alone and lacks a portion of them. The sample shows about 140,000 clones, 80% to 95% of them seen only once. This specimen was PBMCs, taken after 12 months of ibrutinib treatment. The receptor source for this set is a human donor with chronic lymphocytic leukemia.

This sequence joins TRBV6-5 and TRBJ2-5; TRBD1 matches at 9 bases. Losses at the gene ends were 8 bases for V and 2 bases for J; bases not matched to a gene: 6. Germline V CDR1 and CDR2: MNHEY, SVGAGI. This CDR3 spans 14 amino acids. The chain's CDR3 is CASGTGIQQETQYF. As DNA, the CDR3 is TGTGCCAGCGGGACAGGGATTCAACAAGAGACCCAGTACTTC.

The chain employs TRBV6-1 and TRBJ1-2, with D tentatively TRBD1 (5 bases). This CDR3 comprises 15 residues. Deletions cut 8 bases from V and 8 bases from J, with 24 bases between. Germline V lookup: CDR1 MNHNS, CDR2 SASEGT. The CDR3: CASLGPPPDTPGYTF. In nucleotides, the CDR3 is TGTGCCAGCTTGGGGCCCCCCCCAGATACGCCCGGCTACACCTTC.

This clone was picked up one time. V and J are TRBV6-5 and TRBJ1-1; D ambiguous. Trimming took off 2 bases at V and 3 bases at J, with 7 bases between the two ends. Germline CDR1 reads MNHEY; CDR2 reads SVGAGI. CDR3 length equals 13 residues. The CDR3 sequence: CASSYRSDTEAFF. CDR3 DNA: TGTGCCAGCAGTTACCGGTCGGACACTGAAGCTTTCTTT.

This clone occurred a few times. The chain carries TRBV11-3 and TRBJ2-1; no reliable D call. V lost 0 bases and J 6 bases, leaving 12 bases between the germline ends. This CDR3 region has 15 residues. CDR1 and CDR2 from the germline V gene are SGHNT and YENEEA. CDR3 residues: CASSLDGQSGNEQFF. The CDR3 DNA sequence: TGTGCCAGCAGCTTAGACGGGCAATCCGGCAATGAGCAGTTCTTC.

This clone was recorded only once. The chain carries TRBV5-1 and TRBJ2-5; D may be TRBD1 (6 bases). The CDR3 covers 14 residues. V shed 4 bases and J shed 2 bases, with 12 bases lying between them. Germline lookup yields CDR1 SGHRS and CDR2 YFSETQ. CDR3 nucleotides: TGCGCCAGCAGCCGCGGACAGCTTCAAGAGACCCAGTACTTC. It yields the protein CASSRGQLQETQYF.

The J gene is TRBJ2-7, the V gene TRBV27; D is possibly TRBD1 (5 bases). V was shortened by 2 bases and J by 1 base, with 15 bases between the two germline ends. Germline loops: CDR1 MNHEY, CDR2 SMNVEV (reference sequence). The CDR3 consists of 16 residues. CDR3: CASSLKVQGGSYEQYF. CDR3 nucleotides: TGTGCCAGCAGTTTAAAGGTCCAGGGTGGATCCTACGAGCAGTACTTC.

CDR3 bases: TGTGCCAGCTCCAGTGGTGAGTACAATGAGCAGTTCTTC. It specifies CASSSGEYNEQFF. The chain couples TRBV7-3 to TRBJ2-1; D remains ambiguous. Germline CDR1 reads SGHTA; CDR2 reads FQGTGA. The CDR3 has 13 residues. Trimming left V 8 bases short and J 4 bases short, with 12 bases between.

CDR3 nucleotides: TGCGCCAGCAGCTCAGGGACAAGTACCGGGGAGCTGTTTTTT. Its protein product is CASSSGTSTGELFF. J is TRBJ2-2 and V is TRBV5-1; D is possibly TRBD1 (6 bases). The CDR3 extends over 14 amino acids. The germline gives CDR1 SGHRS, CDR2 YFSETQ. Trimming pared 3 bases from V and 5 bases from J, leaving 11 bases between.

This chain uses TRBV7-9 with TRBJ1-5; D is perhaps TRBD1 (5 bases). In germline, CDR1 is SEHNR, CDR2 FQNEAQ (reference sequence). The CDR3 sequence is 18 residues long. Trimming pared 1 base from V and 0 bases from J, leaving 16 bases between. CDR3 sequence (DNA): TGTGCCAGCAGCTTAGAAGGGACTGCCTATTATAGCAATCAGCCCCAGCATTTT. Encoded protein: CASSLEGTAYYSNQPQHF. Drawing the rest from reference TRBV7-9 and TRBJ1-5, the complete variable domain is DTGVSQNPRHKITKRGQNVTFRCDPISEHNRLYWYRQTLGQGPEFLTYFQNEAQLEKSRLLSDRFSAERPKGSFSTLEIQRTEQGDSAMYLCASSLEGTAYYSNQPQHFGDGTRLSIL.

The genes are TRBV5-1 and TRBJ2-7; D gene ambiguous. V lost 5 bases to trimming and J lost 5 bases, with 11 bases between them. Looked up from germline, CDR1 is SGHRS and CDR2 is YFSETQ. The CDR3 extends over 12 amino acids. CDR3 DNA: TGCGCCAGCAGTTGGGCAGGCGACGAGCAGTACTTC. Its translation: CASSWAGDEQYF.

The chain links TRBV7-9 to TRBJ2-3; 7 bases are a match to TRBD1. Unmatched junction bases numbered 2, after V lost 8 bases and J lost 3 bases. The CDR3 is 12 residues long. Per the germline V gene, CDR1 is SEHNR and CDR2 is FQNEAQ (reference sequence). This chain's CDR3 is CASGTETDTQYF. The CDR3 region has the DNA TGTGCCAGCGGGACAGAAACAGATACGCAGTATTTT.

The table lists this clone with a count of one. This chain links TRBV6-1 with TRBJ2-1, with D tentatively TRBD2 (6 bases). The V gene lost 6 bases and the J gene lost 8 bases, with 8 bases spanning the gap. Germline V gene sequence: CDR1 MNHNS, CDR2 SASEGT. There are 11 residues in the CDR3. The CDR3 bases are TGTGCCAGCAGACTAGCCTATGAGCAGTTCTTC. Its translation: CASRLAYEQFF.

The chain employs TRBV18 and TRBJ2-7, with D possibly being TRBD1 or TRBD2 (5 bases each). The length of the CDR3 is 13 residues. V lost 3 bases, J lost 6 bases, and 12 bases lay in between. Per germline, CDR1 KGHSH and CDR2 LQKENI. The CDR3 DNA is TGTGCCAGCTCACCGGGACGGGACCCCGAGCAGTACTTC. It translates to CASSPGRDPEQYF.

J is TRBJ1-1 and V is TRBV19; D is possibly TRBD1 (6 bases). The ends were cut back, 3 bases at V and 6 bases at J, with 14 bases in the middle. Germline V gene lookup returns CDR1 LNHDA and CDR2 SQIVND (reference sequence). The length of the CDR3 is 14 residues. CDR3 protein: CASSMGGAPAEAFF. The CDR3 coding sequence is TGTGCCAGTAGTATGGGGGGGGCGCCTGCTGAAGCTTTCTTT.

The chain is built from TRBV2 and TRBJ2-1; D remains unclear. V was shortened by 3 bases and J by 4 bases, with 16 bases between the two germline ends. The V gene's germline CDR1 is SNHLY and CDR2 FYNNEI. This CDR3 spans 16 amino acids. The CDR3 spells CASSDGKTDPYNEQFF. The CDR3 DNA is TGTGCCAGCAGTGATGGGAAGACTGACCCTTACAATGAGCAGTTCTTC. Combining the CDR3 with reference TRBV2 and TRBJ2-1 gives the whole variable domain EPEVTQTPSHQVTQMGQEVILRCVPISNHLYFYWYRQILGQKVEFLVSFYNNEISEKSEIFDDQFSVERPDGSNFTLKIRSTKLEDSAMYFCASSDGKTDPYNEQFFGPGTRLTVL.

The chain combines TRBV5-6 with TRBJ2-7; possibly TRBD1 or TRBD2 for D (5 bases each). The germline V gene has CDR1 SGHDT and CDR2 YYEEEE. The CDR3 spans 15 residues. V was trimmed by 4 bases and J by 1 base, leaving 15 bases between them. The CDR3 here is CASSPEWGSSYEQYF. In nucleotides, the CDR3 is TGTGCCAGCAGCCCCGAGTGGGGGTCGTCCTACGAGCAGTACTTC. Variable domain in full (rest from reference TRBV5-6 and TRBJ2-7): DAGVTQSPTHLIKTRGQQVTLRCSPKSGHDTVSWYQQALGQGPQFIFQYYEEEERQRGNFPDRFSGHQFPNYSSELNVNALLLGDSALYLCASSPEWGSSYEQYFGPGTRLTVT.

CDR3 protein: CASSQDQRVSYEQYF. Written as DNA, the CDR3 is TGCGCCAGCAGCCAAGATCAGCGGGTTTCCTACGAGCAGTACTTC. The genes are TRBV4-3 and TRBJ2-7; perhaps TRBD2 as D (6 bases). The CDR3 is 15 amino acids. Trimming removed 0 bases at V and 1 base at J, with 10 bases between. Per germline, CDR1 LGHNA and CDR2 YSLEER.

The chain uses TRBV7-9 and TRBJ2-5; 9 bases agree with TRBD1. The CDR3 is 15 amino acids. Trimming took 3 bases from V and 2 from J; bases not matched to a gene: 4. The germline V gene has CDR1 SEHNR and CDR2 FQNEAQ (reference sequence). The CDR3 loop reads CASSLGQGLQETQYF. In DNA form, the CDR3 reads TGTGCCAGCAGCTTGGGACAGGGATTACAAGAGACCCAGTACTTC.

This clone was recorded a few times. The chain combines TRBV27 with TRBJ1-2, with 9 bases matching TRBD1. The J segment lost 3 bases and the V segment lost 5 bases, leaving 10 bases of the junction unmatched. The CDR3 consists of 16 residues. The germline V gene encodes CDR1 MNHEY and CDR2 SMNVEV (reference sequence). The CDR3 sequence: CASSPHRGHSDYGYTF. In DNA form, the CDR3 reads TGTGCCAGCAGTCCTCACAGGGGGCATAGTGACTATGGCTACACCTTC.

The genes are TRBV19 and TRBJ2-4, with a possible D match to TRBD2 (5 bases). This CDR3 has 15 amino acids. CDR1 is LNHDA and CDR2 is SQIVND in the germline V gene (reference sequence). Trimming left V 6 bases short and J 4 bases short, with 16 bases between. The CDR3 coding sequence is TGTGCCAGTAGCACCACCGGGATGATGAAAAACATTCAGTACTTC. Translation: CASSTTGMMKNIQYF.

The V and J genes are TRBV28 and TRBJ2-1; D gene unclear. The CDR3 extends over 15 amino acids. V was cut by 2 bases and J by 7 bases, with 15 bases left in between. Looked up from germline, CDR1 is MDHEN and CDR2 is SYDVKM. This CDR3 reads CASSLPGAVGNEQFF. The CDR3, as DNA: TGTGCCAGCAGTTTACCGGGCGCTGTGGGGAATGAGCAGTTCTTC.

In this sample, this clone turned up a few times. This rearrangement joins TRBV4-2 to TRBJ1-3; no definite D call. The CDR3 sequence is 14 residues long. The V gene's germline CDR1 is LGHNA and CDR2 YNFKEQ. Trimming pared 4 bases from V and 0 bases from J, leaving 7 bases between. CDR3 amino acids: CASSLYGSGNTIYF. In DNA form, the CDR3 reads TGTGCCAGCAGCCTTTACGGCTCTGGAAACACCATATATTTT.